A selection of T cell receptor beta chains follows, all from one sample in a study of vaccination and CD4 T cells after COVID-19. From the PCR reads, TCRdb called clonotypes with MiXCR, one entry per CDR3 protein. Of more than 15,000 distinct CDR3 sequences listed, around 58% were seen once; the top ten hold 11%. The antigens for these receptors are not known. The sequencing sample was made of CD4+ T cells from blood, cultured in vitro. The receptor set was obtained from a human donor who had recovered from COVID-19. CDR3s include the opening cysteine and the closing phenylalanine or tryptophan. D genes are given only for firm matches. Only part of the rows carry a size: once, few, many, or a class if the clone is expanded.

v_gene	j_gene	abundance	d_gene	CDR3aa
TRBV20-1	TRBJ1-2	few	-	CSARDQAGVGYTF
TRBV20-1	TRBJ1-1	-	TRBD1	CSARDLDRGLGTEAFF
TRBV10-1	TRBJ1-3	few	-	CASSDDRLGNTIYF
TRBV20-1	TRBJ1-1	-	-	CSATLTKHRDTEAFF
TRBV7-9	TRBJ2-1	-	-	CASTAKPPLYEQFF
TRBV19	TRBJ1-2	-	-	CASSINREGYTF
TRBV29-1	TRBJ1-2	-	TRBD1	CSVEGQGLGGYTF
TRBV12-3/TRBV12-4	TRBJ2-2	-	-	CASSLGFASNTGELFF
TRBV11-2	TRBJ1-2	-	TRBD1	CASSFTGDYGYTF
TRBV20-1	TRBJ2-5	few	TRBD2	CSASGSGKVETQYF
TRBV5-4	TRBJ1-3	-	-	CASSSVGTGNTIYF
TRBV20-1	TRBJ2-1	-	-	CSAREGSTYNEQFF
TRBV6-1	TRBJ1-6	-	-	CASRLNSVGGNSPLHF
TRBV30	TRBJ2-1	-	TRBD2	CAWSPWGGREQFF
TRBV20-1	TRBJ2-3	few	TRBD2	CSAGTPSGRTDTQYF
TRBV6-1	TRBJ1-5	-	-	CASSASTLGEPQHF
TRBV12-3/TRBV12-4	TRBJ2-7	-	-	CASSFGRLSYEQYF
TRBV6-1	TRBJ2-1	-	-	CASSRLLAPPSEQFF
TRBV19	TRBJ1-2	-	TRBD1	CASSLEGQGLSLGYTF
TRBV29-1	TRBJ1-2	-	-	CSVAQVQANYGYTF
TRBV20-1	TRBJ1-1	few	-	CSARVLRGTEAFF
TRBV7-9	TRBJ2-2	-	-	CASTYSGVTGELFF
TRBV10-2	TRBJ2-3	-	-	CASSEPQGDTQYF
TRBV28	TRBJ2-2	-	-	CASSLEFRELFF
TRBV20-1	TRBJ2-7	-	-	CSASMRYEQYF
TRBV7-9	TRBJ1-3	-	TRBD1	CASSFQGVTGNTIYF
TRBV7-6	TRBJ2-3	-	TRBD1	CASSLQGAKRWYF
TRBV28	TRBJ1-2	few	TRBD1	CASSLLRGQGLSNYGYTF
TRBV6-1	TRBJ2-7	-	-	CASRTGFRDKYEQYF
TRBV28	TRBJ2-1	-	TRBD2	CASNSGRAYNEQFF
TRBV24-1	TRBJ2-1	few	-	CATSGGASSYEQFF
TRBV14	TRBJ2-1	few	TRBD2	CASSQGLSGRYNEQFF
TRBV20-1	TRBJ1-2	-	-	CSARETVRFNYGYTF
TRBV20-1	TRBJ1-2	-	TRBD1	CSAREIQGLECYTF
TRBV6-1	TRBJ1-5	few	-	CASIYRDGNSNQPQHF
TRBV24-1	TRBJ1-5	-	-	CATSDPGQFNQPQHF
TRBV2	TRBJ1-2	-	-	CASSETSYGYTF
TRBV2	TRBJ1-4	once	-	CASRNRFPKEKLFF
TRBV20-1	TRBJ1-4	-	-	CSARGREKLFF
TRBV7-8	TRBJ2-1	-	TRBD2	CASSLTSVALNEQFF
TRBV6-1	TRBJ1-5	few	TRBD1	CASSTGDGDSNQPQHF
TRBV4-1	TRBJ2-7	-	-	CASSQETPRGGLSYEQYF
TRBV23-1	TRBJ2-3	-	TRBD2	CASSHLAGGPVTDTQYF
TRBV27	TRBJ1-2	-	-	CASSFGANYGYTF
TRBV4-2	TRBJ1-5	-	TRBD1	CASSQDPGQGKQPQHF
TRBV6-1	TRBJ2-2	-	TRBD2	CASRGLAGPIGELFF